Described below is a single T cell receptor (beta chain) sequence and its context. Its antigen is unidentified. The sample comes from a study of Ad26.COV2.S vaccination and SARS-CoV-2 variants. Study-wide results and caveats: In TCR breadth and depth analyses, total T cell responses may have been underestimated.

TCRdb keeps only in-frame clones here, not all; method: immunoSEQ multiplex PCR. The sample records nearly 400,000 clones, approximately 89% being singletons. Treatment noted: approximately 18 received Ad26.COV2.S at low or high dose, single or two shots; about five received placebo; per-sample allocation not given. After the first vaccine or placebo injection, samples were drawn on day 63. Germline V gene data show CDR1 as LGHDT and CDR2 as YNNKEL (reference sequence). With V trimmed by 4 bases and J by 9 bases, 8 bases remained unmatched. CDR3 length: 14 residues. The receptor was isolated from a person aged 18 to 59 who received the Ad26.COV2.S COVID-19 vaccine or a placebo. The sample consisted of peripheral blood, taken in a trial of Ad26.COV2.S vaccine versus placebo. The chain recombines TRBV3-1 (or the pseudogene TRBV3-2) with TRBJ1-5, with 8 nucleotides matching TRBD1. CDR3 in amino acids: CASSLGQGGRPQHF. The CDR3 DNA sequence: TGTGCCAGCAGCCTCGGACAGGGAGGGAGGCCCCAGCATTTT.